This T cell receptor (beta chain) comes out of a study of OX40 agonist ivuxolimab in advanced cancers. This clone showed up just once. The assay was immunoSEQ multiplex PCR, and TCRdb's table has in-frame clones only and misses some. The table records nearly 70,000 clones, 65% to 90% of them present only once. Sequenced material: CD4+ or CD8+ T cells sorted from blood, taken in a trial of the OX40 agonist ivuxolimab. The TCR was taken from an adult with an advanced solid tumor such as melanoma, head and neck, liver or kidney cancer.

In DNA, the CDR3 is TGTGCCAGCAGCGTAGTCGGAAACACCGGGGAGCTGTTTTTT. This codes for CASSVVGNTGELFF. The rearrangement uses TRBV9 and TRBJ2-2; D ambiguous. Trimming left V 0 bases short and J 2 bases short, with 5 bases between. Germline loops: CDR1 SGDLS, CDR2 YYNGEE. The CDR3 extends over 14 amino acids.